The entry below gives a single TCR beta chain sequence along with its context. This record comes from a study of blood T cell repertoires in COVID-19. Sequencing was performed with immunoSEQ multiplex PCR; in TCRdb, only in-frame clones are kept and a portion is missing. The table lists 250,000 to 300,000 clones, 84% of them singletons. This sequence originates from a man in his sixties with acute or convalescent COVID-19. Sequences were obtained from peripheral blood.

The CDR3 loop reads CASSQPGQGFYGYTF. CDR3 DNA sequence: TGTGCCAGCAGCCAGCCGGGACAGGGTTTTTATGGCTACACCTTC. The genes are TRBV4-2 and TRBJ1-2; TRBD1 matches 9 bases. Trimming removed 3 bases from V and 5 bases from J; junction bases left unmatched: 7. There are 15 residues in the CDR3. Germline CDR1 reads LGHNA; CDR2 reads YNFKEQ.